The entry that follows covers one TCR beta chain sequence. This entry belongs to a study of blood T cell repertoires in COVID-19. Overall study context: Nucleic acid was either cDNA or gDNA, and it came from T cells, B-cell-depleted T cells, or PBMCs.

Authors' methods: Quantification of nucleated cells was approximated via reference gene primer amplification. Only in-frame clones appear in the TCRdb table, and some are missing; sequencing was by immunoSEQ multiplex PCR. V, J and clone size were drawn from that table, and D and trimming were deduced from the DNA. Among about 170,000 clones listed, around 86% were seen once. The CDR3 totals 16 residues. Sequenced input: peripheral blood. This chain joins TRBV21-1 and TRBJ2-1; the table's D gene call, TRBD1, was not cross checked with the DNA. TRBV21-1 is noted as a pseudogene. This TCR derives from a woman aged 80 or over with COVID-19, enrolled during active disease. CDR3 nucleotides: TGTGCCAGCAGCAAGGGAAAGGACAGGGGGCACTATGAGCAGTTCTTC. Protein product: CASSKGKDRGHYEQFF.